The 25 T cell receptor beta chains given below trace back to one sample, sequenced in a study of blood T cell repertoires in COVID-19. Generated by immunoSEQ multiplex PCR, the TCRdb table keeps only in-frame clones and is missing some. The profile shows 120,000 to 150,000 clones, 81% of them singletons. The sample consisted of peripheral blood. All receptors derive from a human donor with acute or convalescent COVID-19. The donor label of this sample is uncertain.

Written as DNA, the CDR3 is TGTGCCACCACTTCGGGGGACAGAGAATACAATGAGCAGTTCTTC. This codes for CATTSGDREYNEQFF. This chain uses TRBV24-1 with TRBJ2-1; the D gene is possibly TRBD1 (7 bases). The CDR3 has 15 residues. V was cut by 8 bases and J by 4 bases, with 17 bases left in between. CDR1 and CDR2 from the germline V gene are KGHDR and SFDVKD.

The gene calls are TRBV5-1 and TRBJ2-7; TRBD1 matches 8 bases. The CDR3 has 14 amino acids. Germline loops: CDR1 SGHRS, CDR2 YFSETQ. The V gene end was trimmed by 3 bases and the J gene end by 5 bases; junction bases not matched to a gene: 7. CDR3 loop: CASSSGQGAHEQYF. The CDR3 DNA follows: TGCGCCAGCAGCTCCGGACAGGGCGCCCACGAGCAGTACTTC.

The J gene is TRBJ2-3, the V gene TRBV4-1, with a possible D match to TRBD2 (5 bases). The CDR3 has 12 residues. Germline V gene sequence: CDR1 MGHRA, CDR2 YSYEKL. V was trimmed by 0 bases and J by 8 bases, leaving 6 bases between them. CDR3 DNA sequence: TGCGCCAGCAGCCAAGATAGCGCTACGCAGTATTTT. The encoded protein is CASSQDSATQYF.

The V call is TRBV6-1, the J call TRBJ2-1, with D possibly being TRBD1 (5 bases). V was clipped by 2 bases and J by 5 bases, with 13 bases between them. Germline V lookup: CDR1 MNHNS, CDR2 SASEGT. The CDR3 sequence is 15 residues long. CDR3 sequence reads: CASSEWQGRNNEQFF. The DNA of the CDR3 is TGTGCCAGCAGTGAATGGCAGGGTAGGAACAATGAGCAGTTCTTC.

This sequence joins TRBV9 and TRBJ2-5; maybe TRBD1 (5 bases). CDR3 size: 14 residues. Trimming removed 0 bases from V and 5 bases from J, with 11 bases in between. Germline CDR1 reads SGDLS; CDR2 reads YYNGEE. Here the CDR3 reads CASSVEGLGETQYF. The CDR3 DNA reads as TGTGCCAGCAGCGTAGAGGGGCTGGGGGAGACCCAGTACTTC.

This clone was found a few times. The chain couples TRBV19 to TRBJ1-5, with TRBD1 identical over 10 bases. V gave up 4 bases and J gave up 5 bases; unmatched junction bases: 5. CDR3 length equals 15 residues. CDR1 LNHDA and CDR2 SQIVND come from the germline V gene (reference sequence). For the CDR3, the DNA is TGTGCCAGTAGTAATGGTGGACAGGGGGATCAGCCCCAGCATTTT. Translating it yields CASSNGGQGDQPQHF.

This clone was detected a few times. The chain has TRBV19 and TRBJ2-2; 8 bases map to TRBD1. With V trimmed by 7 bases and J by 6 bases, 7 bases remained unmatched. In germline, CDR1 is LNHDA, CDR2 SQIVND (reference sequence). The CDR3 runs 14 residues. CDR3 protein: CASNPTGGPGELFF. The CDR3 DNA reads as TGTGCCAGTAACCCAACAGGGGGTCCCGGGGAGCTGTTTTTT.

V is TRBV6-6 and J is TRBJ1-2, with D perhaps matching TRBD1 (5 bases). The CDR3 runs to 13 residues. Germline V gene sequence: CDR1 MNHNY, CDR2 SVGAGI (reference sequence). V dropped 7 bases and J dropped 5 bases, with 14 bases sitting between them. CDR3 residues: CASTQDIRYGYTF. The CDR3 region has the DNA TGTGCCAGCACCCAGGACATAAGATATGGCTACACCTTC.

The chain uses TRBV3-1 (or the pseudogene TRBV3-2) and TRBJ1-6; TRBD1 is a possible D gene (5 bases). The CDR3 is 14 residues long. V lost 4 bases and J lost 7, with 11 bases in between. CDR1 is LGHDT and CDR2 is YNNKEL in the germline V gene (reference sequence). CDR3 sequence: CASSRGPGNSPLHF. In DNA form, the CDR3 reads TGTGCCAGCAGCCGCGGACCAGGGAATTCACCCCTCCACTTT.

The V and J genes are TRBV27 and TRBJ1-4, with 10 bases identical to TRBD1. The germline CDR1 and CDR2 sequences are MNHEY and SMNVEV (reference sequence). This CDR3 has 16 amino acids. V lost 6 bases, J lost 1 base, and 5 bases stayed unmatched. CDR3 in DNA: TGTGCCAGCAGCCTAGGACAGGGGGAAACTAATGAAAAACTGTTTTTT. It specifies CASSLGQGETNEKLFF.

V is TRBV9 and J is TRBJ2-7; 7 nucleotides match TRBD2. V gave up 4 bases and J gave up 7 bases; unmatched junction bases: 8. CDR3 length: 13 amino acids. The V gene's germline CDR1 is SGDLS and CDR2 YYNGEE. The CDR3 loop is CASSSGRAREQYF. The CDR3 bases are TGTGCCAGCAGCTCGGGGAGGGCTAGGGAGCAGTACTTC.

The chain carries TRBV10-3 and TRBJ1-5; 8 bases match TRBD1. The CDR3 spans 15 residues. The germline gives CDR1 ENHRY, CDR2 SYGVKD. V shed 4 bases and J 2 bases; nucleotides not matched to a gene: 4. The CDR3 loop is CAISATGAGNQPQHF. The CDR3 coding sequence is TGTGCCATCAGTGCGACAGGGGCCGGCAATCAGCCCCAGCATTTT.

V gene TRBV5-1 combines with J gene TRBJ1-1; 7 positions match TRBD1. Trimming removed 4 bases from V and 2 bases from J; junction bases left unmatched: 5. The length of the CDR3 is 14 residues. Per germline, CDR1 SGHRS and CDR2 YFSETQ. CDR3 bases: TGCGCCAGCAGCCAGCAGGGGGGAAACACTGAAGCTTTCTTT. Translation gives CASSQQGGNTEAFF.

The V and J genes are TRBV11-2 and TRBJ2-7; D not resolved. Germline assignment: CDR1 SGHAT and CDR2 FQNNGV. The V gene lost 0 bases and the J gene lost 0 bases, with 15 bases spanning the gap. The CDR3 has 17 residues. In nucleotides, the CDR3 is TGTGCCAGCAGCTTAGAAAAGGCATCGAGACTCTCCTACGAGCAGTACTTC. Translating gives CASSLEKASRLSYEQYF.

CDR3: CASSEGGPTQQQYV. CDR3 nucleotides: TGCGCCAGCAGTGAGGGAGGGCCGACCCAACAGCAGTACGTC. V gene TRBV10-1 combines with J gene TRBJ2-7; a possible D gene is TRBD2 (6 bases). V dropped 2 bases and J dropped 8 bases, with 16 bases sitting between them. Per germline, CDR1 WNHNN and CDR2 SYGVQD (reference sequence). This CDR3 contains 14 residues.

The chain links TRBV19 to TRBJ2-3; weak D call: TRBD2 (6 bases). The germline V and J ends were trimmed by 7 bases and 3 bases, with 14 bases remaining between them. The germline V gene encodes CDR1 LNHDA and CDR2 SQIVND (reference sequence). The CDR3 totals 14 residues. CDR3 amino acids: CASTTSGQTDTQYF. The CDR3 nucleotides are TGTGCCAGTACTACCAGCGGGCAAACAGATACGCAGTATTTT.

V is TRBV27 and J is TRBJ1-3; D remains ambiguous. In germline, CDR1 is MNHEY, CDR2 SMNVEV (reference sequence). Trimming removed 10 bases at V and 0 bases at J, with 16 bases between. This CDR3 contains 15 residues. CDR3 region: CATRERATSGNTIYF. The CDR3, as DNA: TGTGCCACCCGGGAGAGGGCGACCTCTGGAAACACCATATATTTT.

The J gene is TRBJ1-5, the V gene TRBV12-5; D may be TRBD1 (5 bases). The CDR3 has 12 residues. The germline V gene has CDR1 LGHNT and CDR2 FRNRAP. The V and J ends lost 5 bases and 7 bases respectively, with 9 bases between them. CDR3 nucleotides: TGTGCTAGTGGTGCCCCAGGGCAGCCCCAGCATTTT. Translation gives CASGAPGQPQHF.

The genes are TRBV6-5 and TRBJ2-5; 10 positions agree with TRBD1. The CDR3 extends over 16 amino acids. Germline V gene sequence: CDR1 MNHEY, CDR2 SVGAGI. With V trimmed by 4 bases and J by 2 bases, 7 bases remained unmatched. CDR3 protein: CASSSRQGALQETQYF. CDR3 nucleotides: TGTGCCAGCAGTTCCCGACAGGGGGCTCTTCAAGAGACCCAGTACTTC.

The chain couples TRBV11-3 to TRBJ2-1; 8 nucleotides agree with TRBD2. The CDR3 has 16 residues. The V gene's germline CDR1 is SGHNT and CDR2 YENEEA. V shed 5 bases, J shed 8 bases, and the junction held 14 bases outside the gene matches. The CDR3 sequence is CASSPTYSGDFDEQFF. CDR3 nucleotide sequence: TGTGCCAGCAGCCCCACCTATAGCGGGGACTTCGATGAGCAGTTCTTC.

The V and J genes are TRBV6-5 and TRBJ2-7, with TRBD1 matching over 8 bases. V gave up 6 bases and J gave up 7 bases; unmatched junction bases: 14. The length of the CDR3 is 15 residues. The germline gives CDR1 MNHEY, CDR2 SVGAGI. This CDR3 is CASRAGGPLTGEQYV. CDR3 nucleotides: TGTGCCAGCAGGGCAGGGGGCCCCCTCACTGGTGAGCAGTACGTC.

V usage is TRBV5-1 and J usage is TRBJ2-3, with 7 bases lining up with TRBD1. This CDR3 region has 15 residues. Germline V CDR1 and CDR2: SGHRS, YFSETQ. Trimming at V came to 4 bases and at J to 0 bases, leaving 5 bases not matched to a gene. The CDR3 spells CASSRDSYSTDTQYF. CDR3 bases: TGCGCCAGCAGCCGGGACAGCTATAGCACAGATACGCAGTATTTT.

This clone was seen just once. The chain is built from TRBV4-1 and TRBJ2-6; perhaps TRBD2 as D (6 bases). The V end lost 5 bases, the J end lost 0 bases, and 20 bases lay between the germline ends. CDR3 length: 19 residues. CDR1 MGHRA and CDR2 YSYEKL come from the germline V gene. This CDR3 is CASSKPPGDFSSGANVLTF. CDR3 coding DNA: TGCGCCAGCAGCAAGCCTCCGGGGGATTTCAGCTCTGGGGCCAACGTCCTGACTTTC.

This chain uses TRBV7-9 with TRBJ2-5; 12 bases are a match to TRBD1. V gave up 4 bases and J gave up 5 bases; unmatched junction bases: 8. Germline V gene lookup returns CDR1 SEHNR and CDR2 FQNEAQ (reference sequence). This CDR3 is built from 16 residues. CDR3 DNA sequence: TGTGCCAGCAGCTCTTCGGGACAGGGGGCTAGGGAGACCCAGTACTTC. Translated: CASSSSGQGARETQYF.

The gene calls are TRBV2 and TRBJ1-5; 9 bases align to TRBD1. Germline lookup yields CDR1 SNHLY and CDR2 FYNNEI. CDR3 size: 15 residues. Trimming cost V 6 bases and J 7 bases; bases outside gene matches: 10. The CDR3 DNA follows: TGTGCCAGCAGCGTAACCGGGACAGGGCAACAGCCCCAGCATTTT. Translated: CASSVTGTGQQPQHF.